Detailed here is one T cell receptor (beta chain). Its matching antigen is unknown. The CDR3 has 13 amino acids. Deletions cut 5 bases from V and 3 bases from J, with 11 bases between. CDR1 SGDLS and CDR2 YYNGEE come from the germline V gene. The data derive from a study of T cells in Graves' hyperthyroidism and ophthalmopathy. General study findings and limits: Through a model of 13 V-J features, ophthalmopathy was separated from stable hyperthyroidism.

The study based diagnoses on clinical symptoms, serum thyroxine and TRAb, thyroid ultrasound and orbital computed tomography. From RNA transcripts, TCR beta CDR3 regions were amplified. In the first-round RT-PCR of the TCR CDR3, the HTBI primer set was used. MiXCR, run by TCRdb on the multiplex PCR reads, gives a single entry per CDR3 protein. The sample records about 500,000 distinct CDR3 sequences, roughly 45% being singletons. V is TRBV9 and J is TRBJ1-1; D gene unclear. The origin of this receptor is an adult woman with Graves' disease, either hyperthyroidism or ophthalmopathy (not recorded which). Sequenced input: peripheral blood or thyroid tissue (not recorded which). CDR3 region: CASRRDGYTEAFF. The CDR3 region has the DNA TGTGCCAGCAGACGGGATGGGTACACTGAAGCTTTCTTT.